This paragraph covers one T cell receptor beta chain sequence. This sample was taken from a study of shared clonotypes between healthy human individuals. Data came from immunoSEQ multiplex PCR; TCRdb stores just in-frame clones and leaves some out. Among about 1 million clones listed, about 74% were seen once. The CDR3 covers 15 residues. Per the germline V gene, CDR1 is SGHTA and CDR2 is FQGNSA. The V segment lost 3 bases and the J segment 6 bases; nucleotides outside the gene matches: 2. This TCR came from a young man in good health. This chain joins TRBV7-2 and TRBJ2-4; 13 bases agree with TRBD2. The sequencing sample was made of memory CD4+ T cells sorted from blood. Specified subset: CD45RA-negative fraction. The CDR3 DNA reads as TGTGCCAGCAGCTTGCGACTAGCGGGGGGAAACATTCAGTACTTC. Protein product: CASSLRLAGGNIQYF.